This T cell receptor beta chain was recovered during a study of cytomegalovirus exposure and HLA in healthy donors. Study conclusions and caveats: Accurate prediction of most subjects' HLA-A and HLA-B alleles from TCR beta sequences was reported.

In the case of this clone: The antigen is not known.

The CDR3 runs to 13 residues. Primers: 60 Vbeta forward and 13 Jbeta reverse. Sequencing was performed with immunoSEQ multiplex PCR; in TCRdb, only in-frame clones are kept and a portion is missing. The table shows roughly 200,000 clones, with less than 90% occurring only once. The V gene is TRBV21-1, the J gene TRBJ2-1; the table's TRBD2 call for D was not verified on the DNA. TRBV21-1 is a known pseudogene. This TCR derives from a woman aged 30 to 39 in good health and CMV-seronegative. Source material: PBMCs. CDR3 in amino acids: CASSGLPYNEQFF. CDR3 nucleotide sequence: TGTGCCAGCAGCGGACTGCCGTACAATGAGCAGTTCTTC.